The rows below give T cell receptor beta chains drawn from one sample of a study of early T cells in non-severe SARS-CoV-2 infection. TCRdb reprocessed the 5' RACE reads via MiXCR and lists one record per CDR3 protein. The sample lists 55,000 to 65,000 distinct CDR3 sequences, around 12% occurring once. The sequencing sample was made of whole blood. These TCRs come from an adult who was a healthcare worker with PCR-confirmed SARS-CoV-2 infection or an uninfected control (not recorded which). CDR3s include the opening cysteine and the closing phenylalanine or tryptophan. The D gene is left open where the match is weak. Size is stated for part of the rows, as once, few or many counts, or as a class when the clone is expanded.

many,TRBV18,TRBD1,TRBJ2-5,CASSPGQEMETQYF,TGTGCCAGCTCACCGGGACAGGAGATGGAGACCCAGTACTTC
-,TRBV11-2,-,TRBJ2-1,CASSSIRGPRAYNEQFF,TGTGCCAGCAGCTCAATACGTGGACCCCGGGCCTACAATGAGCAGTTCTTC
few,TRBV5-1,TRBD1,TRBJ1-1,CASSPGQGTEAFF,TGCGCCAGCAGCCCTGGACAGGGAACTGAAGCTTTCTTT
-,TRBV10-2,TRBD1,TRBJ2-7,CASTSPGQGNYEQYF,TGCGCCAGCACGAGCCCGGGACAGGGGAACTACGAGCAGTACTTC
-,TRBV5-1,TRBD1,TRBJ2-5,CASSATGGGETQYF,TGCGCCAGCAGCGCGACAGGGGGCGGGGAGACCCAGTACTTC
-,TRBV29-1,TRBD2,TRBJ2-1,CSVVSLAGYNEQFF,TGCAGCGTTGTCTCACTAGCGGGCTACAATGAGCAGTTCTTC
many,TRBV20-1,-,TRBJ2-1,CSASGDSRSYNEQFF,TGCAGTGCTAGCGGCGACAGCCGCTCCTACAATGAGCAGTTCTTC
-,TRBV7-9,TRBD1,TRBJ2-5,CASTFDRALQETQYF,TGTGCCAGCACCTTTGACAGGGCCCTCCAAGAGACCCAGTACTTC
many,TRBV2,-,TRBJ1-1,CATQGQPGTEAFF,TGTGCCACTCAAGGACAGCCAGGGACTGAAGCTTTCTTT
-,TRBV28,TRBD1,TRBJ1-1,CASSLDRETEAFF,TGTGCCAGCAGTCTGGACAGGGAGACTGAAGCTTTCTTT
many,TRBV2,-,TRBJ2-7,CASSPEALVTYEQYF,TGTGCCAGCAGCCCTGAAGCTTTGGTAACCTACGAGCAGTACTTC
many,TRBV2,TRBD1,TRBJ1-5,CASSDPGQGVGQPQHF,TGTGCCAGCAGTGACCCGGGACAGGGGGTCGGGCAGCCCCAGCATTTT
few,TRBV12-3/TRBV12-4,-,TRBJ1-5,CASSFGEFQPQHF,TGTGCCAGCAGTTTCGGGGAGTTTCAGCCCCAGCATTTT
many,TRBV7-4,-,TRBJ1-3,CASSFCQSECSGNTIYF,TGTGCCAGCAGCTTTTGCCAGTCAGAGTGCTCTGGAAACACCATATATTTT
-,TRBV13,TRBD2,TRBJ2-2,CASSSRTSIDTGELFF,TGTGCCAGCAGCTCTCGGACTAGCATAGACACCGGGGAGCTGTTTTTT
-,TRBV29-1,TRBD2,TRBJ2-7,CSVAGLAGPYEQYF,TGCAGCGTCGCGGGACTAGCGGGGCCCTACGAGCAGTACTTC
-,TRBV12-3/TRBV12-4,TRBD1,TRBJ1-2,CASIPGQGFGYTF,TGTGCCAGCATCCCGGGACAGGGGTTTGGCTACACCTTC
many,TRBV6-1,-,TRBJ1-1,CASSESEAFF,TGTGCCAGCAGTGAGTCTGAAGCTTTCTTT
many,TRBV20-1,TRBD1,TRBJ2-7,CSAGKTGTGVDGQYF,TGCAGTGCTGGAAAAACCGGGACAGGGGTAGACGGGCAGTACTTC
-,TRBV19,-,TRBJ2-7,CASSRDTLYEQYF,TGTGCCAGTAGCCGGGACACCCTTTACGAGCAGTACTTC
-,TRBV3-1,-,TRBJ1-2,CASSQSVGSNYGYTF,TGTGCCAGCAGCCAATCAGTGGGGAGTAACTATGGCTACACCTTC
few,TRBV10-2,TRBD1,TRBJ1-5,CASSETGGGNQPQHF,TGCGCCAGCAGTGAGACAGGGGGGGGGAATCAGCCCCAGCATTTT
-,TRBV5-1,-,TRBJ2-2,CASHPGDNTGELFF,TGCGCCAGCCACCCAGGCGATAACACCGGGGAGCTGTTTTTT
-,TRBV2,-,TRBJ2-1,CASSARNEQFF,TGTGCCAGCAGCGCCAGGAATGAGCAGTTCTTC
few,TRBV7-9,-,TRBJ2-5,CASTPGLAETQYF,TGTGCCAGCACCCCTGGGTTGGCGGAGACCCAGTACTTC
many,TRBV7-9,TRBD1,TRBJ2-1,CASSLGTGSSSYNEQFF,TGTGCCAGCAGCCTCGGGACAGGGTCGAGCTCCTACAATGAGCAGTTCTTC
-,TRBV20-1,-,TRBJ1-2,CSASSVISGEF,TGCAGTGCTAGCTCCGTCATCTCGGGCGAGTTC
many,TRBV2,-,TRBJ2-5,CASSEYGGAQETQYF,TGTGCCAGCAGTGAATATGGGGGGGCCCAAGAGACCCAGTACTTC
few,TRBV18,TRBD1,TRBJ1-6,CASSPGSGQYNSPLHF,TGTGCCAGCTCACCTGGATCGGGACAGTATAATTCACCCCTCCACTTT
few,TRBV6-1,-,TRBJ1-1,CASDRDRNTEAFF,TGTGCCAGCGACCGGGACCGAAACACTGAAGCTTTCTTT
-,TRBV7-2,TRBD1,TRBJ2-5,CASSTPGTGGETQYF,TGTGCCAGCAGCACGCCCGGGACAGGAGGAGAGACCCAGTACTTC
few,TRBV12-3/TRBV12-4,TRBD1,TRBJ2-1,CASSRRTGGREQFF,TGTGCCAGCAGCCGACGGACAGGGGGTCGTGAGCAGTTCTTC
many,TRBV14,-,TRBJ2-3,CASSQDGIRTDTQYF,TGTGCCAGCAGCCAAGACGGGATACGCACAGATACGCAGTATTTT
many,TRBV20-1,-,TRBJ2-7,CSARIEGDITKQYF,TGCAGTGCTAGAATTGAGGGGGATATTACGAAGCAGTACTTC
few,TRBV20-1,-,TRBJ2-5,CSARRLGRSQETQYF,TGCAGTGCTAGACGTCTGGGCAGGAGCCAAGAGACCCAGTACTTC
many,TRBV29-1,-,TRBJ1-2,CSVTGRESGYTF,TGCAGCGTTACAGGGAGGGAGAGTGGCTACACCTTC
few,TRBV29-1,TRBD1,TRBJ1-2,CSGQLGQGYGYTF,TGCAGCGGGCAACTCGGACAGGGCTATGGCTACACCTTC
many,TRBV7-2,-,TRBJ2-2,CASGDSQSTGELFF,TGTGCCTCGGGGGACTCCCAATCCACCGGGGAGCTGTTTTTT
many,TRBV5-6,TRBD2,TRBJ2-2,CASSYPGTRNTGELFF,TGTGCCAGCAGCTACCCCGGGACTAGAAACACCGGGGAGCTGTTTTTT
few,TRBV5-1,-,TRBJ2-4,CASSDTDGNIQYF,TGCGCCAGCAGCGACACAGATGGCAACATTCAGTACTTC
-,TRBV10-1,-,TRBJ2-5,CASSFGHIQETRYF,TGCGCCAGCAGTTTCGGACATATACAAGAGACCCGGTACTTC
-,TRBV5-1,-,TRBJ1-5,CASSEQGNQPQHF,TGCGCCAGCAGCGAGCAGGGCAATCAGCCCCAGCATTTT
few,TRBV7-8,-,TRBJ2-1,CASSASGLASSNEQFF,TGTGCCAGCAGCGCGTCAGGGCTCGCCTCTAGCAATGAGCAGTTCTTC
few,TRBV11-2,TRBD2,TRBJ2-5,CASSPKALAGGTQYF,TGTGCCAGCAGCCCCAAGGCTCTAGCGGGAGGGACCCAGTACTTC